Below are 20 T cell receptor beta chains sequenced from a single sample in a study of OX40 agonist ivuxolimab in advanced cancers. TCRdb keeps only in-frame clones here, not all; method: immunoSEQ multiplex PCR. The sample includes some 70,000 clones, 91% of them seen just once. The input for sequencing was CD4+ or CD8+ T cells sorted from blood, taken in a trial of the OX40 agonist ivuxolimab. The receptors were gathered from an adult with an advanced solid tumor such as melanoma, head and neck, liver or kidney cancer.

The gene calls are TRBV28 and TRBJ2-1; 7 bases line up with TRBD2. In germline, CDR1 is MDHEN, CDR2 SYDVKM. The CDR3 runs to 16 residues. The junction had 8 bases not matched to a gene; V was cut back by 6 bases and J by 0 bases. Written as DNA, the CDR3 is TGTGCCAGCAGCCGCCCCGGGGACTACTCCTACAATGAGCAGTTCTTC. Residues: CASSRPGDYSYNEQFF. Full variable domain (outside the CDR3, taken from reference TRBV28 and TRBJ2-1): DVKVTQSSRYLVKRTGEKVFLECVQDMDHENMFWYRQDPGLGLRLIYFSYDVKMKEKGDIPEGYSVSREKKERFSLILESASTNQTSMYLCASSRPGDYSYNEQFFGPGTRLTVL.

The rearrangement joins TRBV18 to TRBJ2-3; D is unclear. From germline, CDR1 is KGHSH and CDR2 LQKENI. The CDR3 extends over 14 amino acids. Between the trimmed V and J ends, which lost 0 bases and 6 bases, there was a span of 10 bases. The CDR3 DNA reads TGTGCCAGCTCACCACCGACGGGTCAGGATACGCAGTATTTT. It specifies CASSPPTGQDTQYF. Filled out from reference TRBV18 and TRBJ2-3, the complete variable domain reads NAGVMQNPRHLVRRRGQEARLRCSPMKGHSHVYWYRQLPEEGLKFMVYLQKENIIDESGMPKERFSAEFPKEGPSILRIQQVVRGDSAAYFCASSPPTGQDTQYFGPGTRLTVL.

A few counts support this clone. The V and J genes are TRBV11-3 and TRBJ2-7; perhaps TRBD2 as D (5 bases). Trimming took off 2 bases at V and 9 bases at J, with 17 bases between the two ends. Germline V lookup: CDR1 SGHNT, CDR2 YENEEA. This CDR3 contains 14 residues. CDR3 protein: CASSLRAQDEGQYF. The CDR3 coding sequence is TGTGCCAGCAGCTTACGGGCGCAGGATGAGGGGCAGTACTTC.

The V gene is TRBV14, the J gene TRBJ2-2; 11 nucleotides align to TRBD2. CDR1 is SGHDN and CDR2 is FVKESK in the germline V gene. The CDR3 has 16 amino acids. Trimming cost V 4 bases and J 5 bases; bases outside gene matches: 6. The CDR3 here is CASSPRLAGSTGELFF. CDR3 bases: TGTGCCAGCAGCCCCAGACTAGCGGGATCAACCGGGGAGCTGTTTTTT.

The gene calls are TRBV5-1 and TRBJ2-7, with a possible D match to TRBD1 (6 bases). CDR1 is SGHRS and CDR2 is YFSETQ in the germline V gene. The ends were cut back, 4 bases at V and 0 bases at J, with 14 bases in the middle. The CDR3 runs to 15 residues. CDR3 in DNA: TGCGCCAGCAGCCTGGGGACACTCAGCTCCTACGAGCAGTACTTC. This gives the protein CASSLGTLSSYEQYF.

The V gene is TRBV5-4, the J gene TRBJ2-3; no firm D call. CDR1 and CDR2 (germline): SGHNT, YYREEE (reference sequence). V lost 4 bases and J lost 1, with 16 bases in between. This CDR3 contains 16 residues. CDR3 loop: CASSQDGRSGTDTQYF. The CDR3 DNA is TGTGCCAGCAGCCAAGATGGACGGTCCGGCACAGATACGCAGTATTTT.

Notes on this clone: This same CDR3 is encoded by further DNA sequences in the sample. V usage is TRBV28 and J usage is TRBJ1-2; unclear D gene. The CDR3 length is 12 residues. Germline V gene lookup returns CDR1 MDHEN and CDR2 SYDVKM. Trimming pared 2 bases from V and 4 bases from J, leaving 5 bases between. The CDR3 sequence is CASSLGSYGYTF. CDR3 DNA sequence: TGTGCCAGCAGTTTAGGGAGCTATGGCTACACCTTC.

This rearrangement joins TRBV11-3 to TRBJ1-1; weak D call: TRBD1 (5 bases). V lost 1 base and J lost 3, with 9 bases in between. From germline, CDR1 is SGHNT and CDR2 YENEEA. The CDR3 covers 14 residues. Written as DNA, the CDR3 is TGTGCCAGCAGCTTAGGCCTGGGGGACACTGAAGCTTTCTTT. Translation gives CASSLGLGDTEAFF.

CDR3 loop: CASSYGTGLDYF. Written as DNA, the CDR3 is TGTGCCAGCAGCTATGGGACAGGGTTGGACTATTTT. The gene calls are TRBV5-6 and TRBJ2-3; 9 positions match TRBD1. This CDR3 contains 12 residues. The germline V gene encodes CDR1 SGHDT and CDR2 YYEEEE. The V gene end was trimmed by 3 bases and the J gene end by 15 bases; junction bases not matched to a gene: 8.

J is TRBJ2-3 and V is TRBV5-1, with 7 bases identical to TRBD1. Germline-derived CDR1 and CDR2 are SGHRS and YFSETQ. V was clipped by 3 bases and J by 3 bases; unmatched bases: 13. This CDR3 contains 17 residues. The CDR3 loop reads CASSSIRTVRGTDTQYF. The DNA for the CDR3 is TGCGCCAGCAGCTCAATTCGAACCGTCAGGGGGACAGATACGCAGTATTTT. The full variable domain, completed using reference TRBV5-1 and TRBJ2-3, is KAGVTQTPRYLIKTRGQQVTLSCSPISGHRSVSWYQQTPGQGLQFLFEYFSETQRNKGNFPGRFSGRQFSNSRSEMNVSTLELGDSALYLCASSSIRTVRGTDTQYFGPGTRLTVL.

The V and J genes are TRBV19 and TRBJ2-7; 8 bases map to TRBD2. The V and J ends lost 3 bases and 2 bases, in that order; junction bases with no gene match: 9. The germline gives CDR1 LNHDA, CDR2 SQIVND (reference sequence). The CDR3 is 16 residues long. Here the CDR3 DNA reads TGTGCCAGTAGTATTGGGGTTAGCGGGACCCCCTACGAGCAGTACTTC. This sequence encodes CASSIGVSGTPYEQYF.

In this sample, this clone turned up once. This sample includes further DNA sequences coding for the same CDR3. In nucleotides, the CDR3 is TGTGCCAGCAGTGAGAGGGGCGGGACAGATACGCAGTATTTT. It yields the protein CASSERGGTDTQYF. This chain connects TRBV6-1 to TRBJ2-3, with D perhaps assigned TRBD1 or TRBD2 (5 bases each). The germline gives CDR1 MNHNS, CDR2 SASEGT. V gave up 3 bases and J gave up 3 bases, with 10 bases separating them. CDR3 length equals 14 residues.

This sequence joins TRBV4-1 and TRBJ2-3; TRBD1 matches at 11 bases. From germline, CDR1 is MGHRA and CDR2 YSYEKL. The CDR3 has 17 residues. The J segment lost 4 bases and the V segment lost 2 bases, leaving 8 bases of the junction unmatched. CDR3 coding DNA: TGCGCCAGCAGCCAATCCCGGACAGGGGGCATTGCAGATACGCAGTATTTT. Amino acids: CASSQSRTGGIADTQYF.

This chain links TRBV5-8 with TRBJ2-1; D call uncertain. The germline V gene encodes CDR1 SGHTS and CDR2 YDEGEE. The CDR3 extends over 14 amino acids. Trimming took off 0 bases at V and 6 bases at J, with 10 bases between the two ends. The CDR3 protein is CASSLGGSINEQFF. DNA of the CDR3: TGTGCCAGCAGCTTGGGTGGGTCAATCAATGAGCAGTTCTTC.

This chain links TRBV27 with TRBJ1-1; tentatively, D is TRBD1 (6 bases). Germline V gives CDR1 MNHEY, CDR2 SMNVEV (reference sequence). CDR3 length equals 13 residues. V lost 3 bases, J lost 5 bases, and 10 bases lay in between. The CDR3 nucleotides read TGTGCCAGCAGTTTGCACAGGGCGACTGAAGCTTTCTTT. It specifies CASSLHRATEAFF.

J is TRBJ2-1 and V is TRBV7-8, with TRBD2 matching over 9 bases. V lost 5 bases, J lost 9 bases, and 8 bases stayed unmatched. CDR1 is SGHVS, CDR2 FQNEAQ, per germline. This CDR3 comprises 14 residues. DNA of the CDR3: TGTGCCAGCAGCGGGCGGGGGGGCCCAGGTGAGCAGTTCTTC. This gives the protein CASSGRGGPGEQFF.

The rearrangement links TRBV18 to TRBJ1-1, with D unclear. Trimming stripped 3 bases from V and 5 bases from J, with 16 bases between. Looked up from germline, CDR1 is KGHSH and CDR2 is LQKENI. The CDR3 is 15 amino acids. This chain's CDR3 is CASSPPGPVRTEAFF. CDR3 DNA: TGTGCCAGCTCACCTCCGGGTCCTGTAAGAACTGAAGCTTTCTTT.

The gene calls are TRBV18 and TRBJ2-3; possibly TRBD2 for D (6 bases). Trimming left V 5 bases short and J 4 bases short, with 10 bases between. CDR1 is KGHSH and CDR2 is LQKENI in the germline V gene. The CDR3 is made up of 13 amino acids. CDR3 residues: CASSTIAADTQYF. CDR3 sequence (DNA): TGTGCCAGCTCAACCATAGCGGCAGATACGCAGTATTTT.

The CDR3 here is CASSSRQYYNSPLHF. DNA for the CDR3: TGTGCCAGCAGTTCAAGACAGTACTATAATTCACCCCTCCACTTT. The chain links TRBV6-6 to TRBJ1-6; D possibly corresponds to TRBD1 (5 bases). Trimming took 4 bases from V and 3 from J, leaving 10 bases between them. The germline CDR1 and CDR2 sequences are MNHNY and SVGAGI (reference sequence). The CDR3 runs to 15 residues.

This chain joins TRBV28 and TRBJ2-3; 9 bases agree with TRBD2. The CDR3 is made up of 13 amino acids. V lost 11 bases, J lost 4 bases, and 7 bases stayed unmatched. CDR1 and CDR2 (germline): MDHEN, SYDVKM. CDR3 bases: TGTGCCGGAAGCGGGGGGTTCGCAGATACGCAGTATTTT. Encoded protein: CAGSGGFADTQYF.